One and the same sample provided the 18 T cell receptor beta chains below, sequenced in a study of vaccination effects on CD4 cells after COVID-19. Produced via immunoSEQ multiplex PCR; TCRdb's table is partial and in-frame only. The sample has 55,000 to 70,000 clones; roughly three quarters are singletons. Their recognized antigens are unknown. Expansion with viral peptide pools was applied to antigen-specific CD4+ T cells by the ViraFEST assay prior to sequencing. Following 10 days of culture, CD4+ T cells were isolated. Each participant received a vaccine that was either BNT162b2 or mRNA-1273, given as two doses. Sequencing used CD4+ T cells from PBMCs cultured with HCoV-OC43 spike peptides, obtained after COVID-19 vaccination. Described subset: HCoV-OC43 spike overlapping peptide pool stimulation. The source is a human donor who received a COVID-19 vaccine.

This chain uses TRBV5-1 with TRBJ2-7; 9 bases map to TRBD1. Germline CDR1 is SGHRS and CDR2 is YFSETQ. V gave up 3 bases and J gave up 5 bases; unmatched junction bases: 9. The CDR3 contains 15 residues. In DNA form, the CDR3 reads TGCGCCAGCAGCTGGGGACAGGGATATGGGGACGAGCAGTACGTC. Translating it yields CASSWGQGYGDEQYV.

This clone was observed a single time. This CDR3 is CASSDFGGRTDTQYF. The CDR3 region has the DNA TGTGCCAGCAGTGACTTCGGGGGGCGGACAGATACGCAGTATTTT. The chain employs TRBV6-4 and TRBJ2-3, with D perhaps matching TRBD2 (7 bases). V lost 1 base and J lost 3, with 11 bases in between. CDR1 MRHNA and CDR2 SNTAGT come from the germline V gene. The CDR3 has 15 residues.

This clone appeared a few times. The CDR3 DNA is TGTGCCAGCTGCAGGGGGCCTGGAAACACCATATATTTT. Protein: CASCRGPGNTIYF. This rearrangement joins TRBV2 to TRBJ1-3, with 8 bases matching TRBD1. V was pared by 8 bases and J by 2 bases, with 2 bases of the junction left unmatched. Germline CDR1 SNHLY, CDR2 FYNNEI. This CDR3 is 13 amino acids long. The entire variable domain, with the rest obtained from reference TRBV2 and TRBJ1-3, is as follows: EPEVTQTPSHQVTQMGQEVILRCVPISNHLYFYWYRQILGQKVEFLVSFYNNEISEKSEIFDDQFSVERPDGSNFTLKIRSTKLEDSAMYFCASCRGPGNTIYFGEGSWLTVV.

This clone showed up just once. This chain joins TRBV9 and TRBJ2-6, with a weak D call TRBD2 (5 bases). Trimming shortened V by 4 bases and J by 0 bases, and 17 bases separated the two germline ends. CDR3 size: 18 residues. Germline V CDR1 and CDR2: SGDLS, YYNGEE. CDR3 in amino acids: CASSPSMRAFSGANVLTF. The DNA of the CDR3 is TGTGCCAGCAGCCCATCCATGAGGGCGTTCTCTGGGGCCAACGTCCTGACTTTC.

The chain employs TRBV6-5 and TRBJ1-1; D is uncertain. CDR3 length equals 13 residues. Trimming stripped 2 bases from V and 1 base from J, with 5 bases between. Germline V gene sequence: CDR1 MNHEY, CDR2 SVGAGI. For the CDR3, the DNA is TGTGCCAGCAGTTACAAACAGAACACTGAAGCTTTCTTT. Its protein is CASSYKQNTEAFF.

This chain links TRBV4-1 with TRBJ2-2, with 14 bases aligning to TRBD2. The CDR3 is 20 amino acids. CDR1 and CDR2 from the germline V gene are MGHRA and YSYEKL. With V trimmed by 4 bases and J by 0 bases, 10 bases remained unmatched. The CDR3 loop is CASSPIPGLAGAPNTGELFF. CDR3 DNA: TGCGCCAGCAGCCCCATTCCGGGACTAGCGGGGGCGCCGAACACCGGGGAGCTGTTTTTT.

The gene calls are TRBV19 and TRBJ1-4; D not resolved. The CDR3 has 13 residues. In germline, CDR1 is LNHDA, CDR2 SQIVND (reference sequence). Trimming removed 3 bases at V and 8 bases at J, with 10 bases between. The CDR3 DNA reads TGTGCCAGTAGTATTTCGGGGATCGAAAAACTGTTTTTT. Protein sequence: CASSISGIEKLFF.

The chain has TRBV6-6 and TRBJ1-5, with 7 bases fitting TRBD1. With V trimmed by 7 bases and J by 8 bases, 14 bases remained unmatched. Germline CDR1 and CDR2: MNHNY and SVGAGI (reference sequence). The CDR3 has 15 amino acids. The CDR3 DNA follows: TGTGCCAGCACCTCCCGGGAGGGGGCAGGGGAGCCCCAGCATTTT. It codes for CASTSREGAGEPQHF.

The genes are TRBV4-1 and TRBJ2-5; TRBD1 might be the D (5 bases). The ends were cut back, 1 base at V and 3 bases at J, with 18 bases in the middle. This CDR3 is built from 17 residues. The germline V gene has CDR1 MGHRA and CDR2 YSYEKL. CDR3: CASSQVLPRPGKETQYF. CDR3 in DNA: TGCGCCAGCAGCCAAGTCTTACCTCGGCCAGGGAAAGAGACCCAGTACTTC.

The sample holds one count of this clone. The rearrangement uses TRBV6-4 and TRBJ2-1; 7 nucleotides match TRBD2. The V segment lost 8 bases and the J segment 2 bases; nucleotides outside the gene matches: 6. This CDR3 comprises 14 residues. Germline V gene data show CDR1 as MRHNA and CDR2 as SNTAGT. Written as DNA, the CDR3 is TGTGCCAGCTCTAGGGACTATGCCTACAATGAGCAGTTCTTC. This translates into CASSRDYAYNEQFF.

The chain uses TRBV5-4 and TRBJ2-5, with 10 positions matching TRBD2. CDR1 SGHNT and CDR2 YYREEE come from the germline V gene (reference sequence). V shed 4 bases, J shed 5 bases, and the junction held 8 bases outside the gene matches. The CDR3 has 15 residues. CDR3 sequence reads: CASSESGGAFETQYF. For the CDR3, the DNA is TGTGCCAGCAGCGAGAGCGGGGGGGCTTTTGAGACCCAGTACTTC.

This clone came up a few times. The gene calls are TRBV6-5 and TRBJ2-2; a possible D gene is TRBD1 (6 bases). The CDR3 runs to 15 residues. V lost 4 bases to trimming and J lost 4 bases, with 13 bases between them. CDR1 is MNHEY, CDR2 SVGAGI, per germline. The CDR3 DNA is TGTGCCAGCAGTTCAACAGGGCACCTCACCGGGGAGCTGTTTTTT. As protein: CASSSTGHLTGELFF.

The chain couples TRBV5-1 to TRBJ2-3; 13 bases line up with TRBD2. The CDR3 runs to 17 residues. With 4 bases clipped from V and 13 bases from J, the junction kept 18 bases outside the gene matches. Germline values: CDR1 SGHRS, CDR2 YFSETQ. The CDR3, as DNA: TGCGCCAGCAGCAATGGACTAGCGGGGGCCCTCACCCTGGGGGAGTATTTT. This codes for CASSNGLAGALTLGEYF.

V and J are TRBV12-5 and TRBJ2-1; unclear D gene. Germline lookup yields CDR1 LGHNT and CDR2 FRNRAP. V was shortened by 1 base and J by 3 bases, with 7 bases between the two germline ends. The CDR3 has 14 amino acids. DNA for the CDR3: TGTGCTAGTGGTTTGGGCTCTGGCTACAATGAGCAGTTCTTC. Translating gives CASGLGSGYNEQFF.

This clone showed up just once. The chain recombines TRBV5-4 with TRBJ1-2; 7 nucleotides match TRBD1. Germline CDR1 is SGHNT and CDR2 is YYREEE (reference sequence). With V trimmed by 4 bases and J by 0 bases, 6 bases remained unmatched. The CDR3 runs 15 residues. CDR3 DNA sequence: TGTGCCAGCAGCGAGAGGACAGGTCCTAACTATGGCTACACCTTC. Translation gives CASSERTGPNYGYTF.

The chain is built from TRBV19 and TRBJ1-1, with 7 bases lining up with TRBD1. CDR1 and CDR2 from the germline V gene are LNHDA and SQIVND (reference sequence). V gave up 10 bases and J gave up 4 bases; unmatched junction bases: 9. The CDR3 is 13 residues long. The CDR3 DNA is TGTGCCACGCACAGGGGTGGGGGCACTGAAGCTTTCTTT. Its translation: CATHRGGGTEAFF.

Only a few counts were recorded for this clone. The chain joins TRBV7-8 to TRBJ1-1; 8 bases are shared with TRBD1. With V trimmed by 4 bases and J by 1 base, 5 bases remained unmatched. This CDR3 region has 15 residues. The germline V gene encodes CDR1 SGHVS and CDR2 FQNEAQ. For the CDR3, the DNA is TGTGCCAGCAGCTGGGGAACAGGGGGGAACACTGAAGCTTTCTTT. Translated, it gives CASSWGTGGNTEAFF. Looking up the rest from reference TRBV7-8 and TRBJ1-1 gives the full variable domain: GAGVSQSPRYKVAKRGQDVALRCDPISGHVSLFWYQQALGQGPEFLTYFQNEAQLDKSGLPSDRFFAERPEGSVSTLKIQRTQQEDSAVYLCASSWGTGGNTEAFFGQGTRLTVV.

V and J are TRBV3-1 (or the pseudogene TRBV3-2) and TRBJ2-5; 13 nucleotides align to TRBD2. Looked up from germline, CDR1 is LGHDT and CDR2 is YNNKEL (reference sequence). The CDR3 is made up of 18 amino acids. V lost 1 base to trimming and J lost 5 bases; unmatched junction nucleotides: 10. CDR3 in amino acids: CASSQGGLAGSSGETQYF. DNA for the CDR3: TGTGCCAGCAGCCAAGGGGGACTAGCGGGATCCTCGGGGGAGACCCAGTACTTC.